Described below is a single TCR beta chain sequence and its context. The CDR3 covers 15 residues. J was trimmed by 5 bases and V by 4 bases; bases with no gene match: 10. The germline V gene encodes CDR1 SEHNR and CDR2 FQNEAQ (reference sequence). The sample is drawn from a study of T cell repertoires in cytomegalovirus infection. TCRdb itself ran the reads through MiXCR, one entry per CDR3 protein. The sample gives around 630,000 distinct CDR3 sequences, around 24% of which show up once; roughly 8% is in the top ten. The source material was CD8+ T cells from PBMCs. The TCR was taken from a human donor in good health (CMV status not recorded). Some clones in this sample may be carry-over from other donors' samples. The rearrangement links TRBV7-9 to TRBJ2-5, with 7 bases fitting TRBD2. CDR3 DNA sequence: TGTGCCAGCAGCTCTGACCGTCCGGGGGGTGAGACCCAGTACTTC. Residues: CASSSDRPGGETQYF. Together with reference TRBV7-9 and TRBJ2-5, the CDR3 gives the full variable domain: DTGVSQNPRHKITKRGQNVTFRCDPISEHNRLYWYRQTLGQGPEFLTYFQNEAQLEKSRLLSDRFSAERPKGSFSTLEIQRTEQGDSAMYLCASSSDRPGGETQYFGPGTRLLVL.